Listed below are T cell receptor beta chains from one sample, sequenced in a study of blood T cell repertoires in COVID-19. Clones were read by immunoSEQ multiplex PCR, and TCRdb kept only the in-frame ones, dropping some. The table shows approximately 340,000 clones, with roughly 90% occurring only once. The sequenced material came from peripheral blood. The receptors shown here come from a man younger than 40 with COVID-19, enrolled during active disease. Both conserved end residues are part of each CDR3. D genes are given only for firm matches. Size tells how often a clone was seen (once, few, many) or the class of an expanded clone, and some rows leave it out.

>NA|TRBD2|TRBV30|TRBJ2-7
CAWRGLAGGPSYEQYF
TGTGCCTGGAGGGGACTAGCGGGAGGGCCTAGCTACGAGCAGTACTTC
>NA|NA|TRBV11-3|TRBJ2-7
CASSLSPQYEQYF
TGTGCCAGCAGCCTTAGTCCACAGTACGAGCAGTACTTC
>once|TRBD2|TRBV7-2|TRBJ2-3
CASSHLAEADTQYF
TGTGCCAGCAGCCATCTAGCGGAGGCGGATACGCAGTATTTT
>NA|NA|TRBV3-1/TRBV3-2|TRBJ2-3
CASSQGMGALTDTQYF
TGTGCCAGCAGCCAAGGTATGGGAGCCCTCACAGATACGCAGTATTTT
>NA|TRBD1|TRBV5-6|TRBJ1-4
CASSQQGAVKLFF
TGTGCCAGCAGTCAGCAGGGGGCAGTAAAACTGTTTTTT
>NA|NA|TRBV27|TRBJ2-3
CASSLWRSGGGYYF
TGTGCCAGCAGTTTGTGGCGTTCTGGGGGAGGTTACTATTTT
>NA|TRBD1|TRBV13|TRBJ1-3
CASSGGQGRNTIYF
TGTGCCAGCAGTGGGGGACAGGGGAGAAACACCATATATTTT
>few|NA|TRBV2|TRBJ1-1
CASSEGQVAPQEAFF
TGTGCCAGCAGTGAAGGGCAGGTGGCCCCCCAAGAGGCTTTCTTT
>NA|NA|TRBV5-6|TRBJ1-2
CASSLGQDYGYTF
TGTGCCAGCAGCTTGGGACAGGACTATGGCTACACCTTC
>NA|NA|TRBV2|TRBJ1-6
CASSGQGSPLHF
TGTGCCAGCAGTGGTCAGGGGTCACCCCTCCACTTT
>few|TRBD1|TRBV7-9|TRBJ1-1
CASSFRTGNTEAFF
TGTGCCAGCAGCTTCAGGACAGGGAACACTGAAGCTTTCTTT
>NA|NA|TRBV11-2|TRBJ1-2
CASSRGGTGGYTF
TGTGCCAGCAGCCGTGGCGGAACAGGAGGCTACACCTTC
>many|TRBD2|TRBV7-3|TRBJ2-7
CASSLGGRASDEQYF
TGTGCCAGCAGCTTAGGGGGGAGGGCCTCCGACGAGCAGTACTTC
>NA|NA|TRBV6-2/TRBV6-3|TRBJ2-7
CASSYGTNYEQYF
TGTGCCAGCAGTTACGGGACAAACTACGAGCAGTACTTC
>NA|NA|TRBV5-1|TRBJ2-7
CASSLVRDSYEQYF
TGCGCCAGCAGCTTGGTGAGGGACTCCTACGAGCAGTACTTC
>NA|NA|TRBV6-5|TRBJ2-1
CASSSVGRRIGEQFF
TGTGCCAGCAGTTCCGTGGGTCGGAGAATAGGTGAGCAGTTCTTC
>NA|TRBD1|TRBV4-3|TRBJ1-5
CASSQVFVGQVNSNQPQHF
TGCGCCAGCAGCCAAGTTTTCGTCGGACAGGTCAATAGCAATCAGCCCCAGCATTTT
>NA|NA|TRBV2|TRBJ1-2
CASNLRGGYGYTF
TGTGCCAGCAACTTACGGGGGGGCTATGGCTACACCTTC
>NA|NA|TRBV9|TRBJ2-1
CASTPGGGRYNEQFF
TGTGCCAGCACCCCTGGCGGGGGCCGATACAATGAGCAGTTCTTC
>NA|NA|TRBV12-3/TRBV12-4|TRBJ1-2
CASSPGVGGGYTF
TGTGCCAGCAGCCCAGGGGTAGGGGGTGGCTACACCTTC
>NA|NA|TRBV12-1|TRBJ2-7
CASSFDRESYEQYF
TGTGCCAGCAGCTTTGACAGGGAATCCTACGAGCAGTACTTC
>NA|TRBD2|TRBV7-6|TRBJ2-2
CASSLGSGLNTGELFF
TGTGCCAGCAGCTTAGGTAGCGGGCTGAACACCGGGGAGCTGTTTTTT
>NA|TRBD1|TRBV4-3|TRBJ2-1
CASSQETGYYNEQFF
TGCGCCAGCAGCCAAGAGACAGGGTACTACAATGAGCAGTTCTTC
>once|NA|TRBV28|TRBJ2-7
CASSSGLSSYEQYF
TGTGCCAGCAGTTCGGGTCTTTCCTCCTACGAGCAGTACTTC
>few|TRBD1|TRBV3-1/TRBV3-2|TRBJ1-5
CASSRTGGNAIWPQHF
TGTGCCAGCAGCCGAACAGGGGGTAACGCAATTTGGCCCCAGCATTTT
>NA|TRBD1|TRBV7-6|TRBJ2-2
CASSSAGQGASGELFF
TGTGCCAGCAGCTCCGCAGGACAGGGGGCCTCCGGGGAGCTGTTTTTT
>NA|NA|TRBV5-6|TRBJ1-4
CASSLLTATNEKLFF
TGTGCCAGCAGCCTACTGACAGCAACTAATGAAAAACTGTTTTTT
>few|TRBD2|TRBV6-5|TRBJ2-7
CASSRDGRDYEQYF
TGTGCCAGCAGTAGAGACGGGAGGGATTACGAGCAGTACTTC
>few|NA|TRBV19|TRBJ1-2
CLSMGQAYGYTF
TGTCTCAGTATGGGGCAGGCCTATGGCTACACCTTC
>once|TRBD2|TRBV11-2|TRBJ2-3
CASSEQGAGRGTDTQYF
TGTGCCAGCAGCGAACAAGGAGCGGGGCGGGGCACAGATACGCAGTATTTT
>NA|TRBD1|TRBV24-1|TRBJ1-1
CATSDGTAYTEAFF
TGTGCCACCAGTGATGGGACAGCCTACACTGAAGCTTTCTTT
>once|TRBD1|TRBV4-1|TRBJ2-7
CASSQDRGQGTYEQYF
TGCGCCAGCAGCCAAGATAGGGGACAGGGCACCTACGAGCAGTACTTC
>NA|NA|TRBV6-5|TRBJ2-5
CASSYSRGSAQETQYF
TGTGCCAGCAGTTACTCGAGAGGGAGCGCCCAAGAGACCCAGTACTTC
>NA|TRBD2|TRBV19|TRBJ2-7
CASSRYLAGVNEQYF
TGTGCCAGTAGTCGTTATCTAGCGGGAGTCAACGAGCAGTACTTC
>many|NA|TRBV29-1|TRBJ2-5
CSVELDIQETQYF
TGCAGCGTTGAATTGGACATTCAAGAGACCCAGTACTTC
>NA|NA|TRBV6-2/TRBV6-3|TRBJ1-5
CASSYWGGNQPQHF
TGTGCCAGCAGTTATTGGGGAGGCAATCAGCCCCAGCATTTT
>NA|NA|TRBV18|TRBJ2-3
CASSQPSTDTQYF
TGTGCCAGCTCACAGCCTAGCACAGATACGCAGTATTTT
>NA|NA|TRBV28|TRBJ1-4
CASSVQGLRATNEKLFF
TGTGCCAGCAGTGTGCAGGGGCTACGAGCAACTAATGAAAAACTGTTTTTT
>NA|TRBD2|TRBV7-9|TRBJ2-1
CASSLRTSGRGDEQFF
TGTGCCAGCAGCTTGAGGACTAGCGGGAGGGGGGATGAGCAGTTCTTC
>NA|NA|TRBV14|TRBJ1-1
CASSPLGNTEAFF
TGTGCCAGCAGCCCTCTAGGGAACACTGAAGCTTTCTTT
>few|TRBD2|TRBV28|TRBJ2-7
CASSRGLAGGSSYEQYF
TGTGCCAGCAGCCGGGGACTAGCGGGAGGGAGCTCCTACGAGCAGTACTTC
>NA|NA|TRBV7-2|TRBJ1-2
CASSLEASRGNYGYTF
TGTGCCAGCAGCTTAGAGGCCAGCAGGGGAAACTATGGCTACACCTTC
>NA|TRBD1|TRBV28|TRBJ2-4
CASSLQGAAKNIQYF
TGTGCCAGCAGTTTACAGGGGGCTGCCAAAAACATTCAGTACTTC
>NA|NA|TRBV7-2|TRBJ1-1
CASSLGVALTEAFF
TGTGCCAGCAGCTTAGGAGTTGCGTTAACTGAAGCTTTCTTT
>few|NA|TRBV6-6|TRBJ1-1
CASSYGGPHRTEAFF
TGTGCCAGCAGTTACGGGGGCCCCCATCGTACTGAAGCTTTCTTT
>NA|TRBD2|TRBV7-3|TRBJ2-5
CASSLMRLAGGVEETQYF
TGTGCCAGCAGCTTAATGAGGCTAGCGGGAGGGGTGGAGGAGACCCAGTACTTC
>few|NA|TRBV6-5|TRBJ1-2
CASSYSRIRVGYGYTF
TGTGCCAGCAGTTACTCGAGAATCAGGGTCGGCTATGGCTACACCTTC
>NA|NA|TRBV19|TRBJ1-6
CASSRTSDNSPLHF
TGTGCCAGTAGCCGGACTTCTGATAATTCACCCCTCCACTTT
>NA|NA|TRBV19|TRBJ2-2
CASSMRSGELFF
TGTGCCAGTAGTATGCGATCGGGGGAGCTGTTTTTT
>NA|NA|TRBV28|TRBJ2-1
CASSLEGEQFF
TGTGCCAGCAGTTTAGAGGGAGAGCAGTTCTTC
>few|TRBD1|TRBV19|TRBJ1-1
CASSRDRVNTEAFF
TGTGCCAGTAGTAGGGACAGGGTGAACACTGAAGCTTTCTTT
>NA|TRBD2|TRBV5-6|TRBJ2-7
CASSLGGSGEQYF
TGTGCCAGCAGCTTGGGCGGGAGCGGCGAGCAGTACTTC
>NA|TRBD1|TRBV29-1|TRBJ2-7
CSADTGTGAEQYF
TGCAGCGCTGACACCGGGACAGGTGCAGAGCAGTACTTC
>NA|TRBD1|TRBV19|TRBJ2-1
CASSIDRGQGIGEQFF
TGTGCCAGTAGTATAGATCGCGGACAGGGGATAGGTGAGCAGTTCTTC
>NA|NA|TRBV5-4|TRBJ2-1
CASSFDRGDNEQFF
TGTGCCAGCAGCTTCGACCGCGGGGACAATGAGCAGTTCTTC
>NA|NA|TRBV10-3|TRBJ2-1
CAITSDSSYNEQFF
TGTGCCATCACCTCTGATAGCTCCTACAATGAGCAGTTCTTC
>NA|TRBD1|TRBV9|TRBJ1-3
CASSVRQGTLDTIYF
TGTGCCAGCAGCGTTCGACAGGGAACGTTGGACACCATATATTTT
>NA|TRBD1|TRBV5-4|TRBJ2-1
CASSARTGGYNEQFF
TGTGCCAGCAGCGCAAGGACAGGGGGGTACAATGAGCAGTTCTTC
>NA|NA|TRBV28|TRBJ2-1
CASRPPDRRSYNEQFF
TGTGCCAGCAGACCCCCAGACAGACGGTCCTACAATGAGCAGTTCTTC